The 9 T cell receptor beta chains reported below all come from one sample, sequenced in a study of OX40 agonist ivuxolimab in advanced cancers. Only in-frame clones appear in the TCRdb table, and some are missing; sequencing was by immunoSEQ multiplex PCR. Of 45,000 to 65,000 clones listed, 80% to 95% are singletons. This sample comprised CD4+ or CD8+ T cells sorted from blood, obtained in a trial of the OX40 agonist ivuxolimab. Receptor source: an adult with an advanced solid tumor such as melanoma, head and neck, liver or kidney cancer.

The chain's CDR3 is CASSSSFRGDEQYF. CDR3 DNA: TGCGCCAGCAGCTCCTCCTTTAGGGGGGACGAGCAGTACTTC. The chain links TRBV5-1 to TRBJ2-7, with D perhaps TRBD1 or TRBD2 (6 bases each). CDR1 is SGHRS, CDR2 YFSETQ, per germline. V was shortened by 3 bases and J by 5 bases, with 15 bases between the two germline ends. The CDR3 spans 14 residues.

The chain employs TRBV27 and TRBJ2-2; D could derive from TRBD1 or TRBD2 (5 bases each). The CDR3 spans 15 residues. Per the germline V gene, CDR1 is MNHEY and CDR2 is SMNVEV (reference sequence). Trimming left V 1 base short and J 0 bases short, with 6 bases between. The CDR3 DNA follows: TGTGCCAGCAGTTTATGGGGGACGAACACCGGGGAGCTGTTTTTT. Its protein is CASSLWGTNTGELFF.

This clone has a handful of counts. This chain joins TRBV6-1 and TRBJ2-3; 9 positions agree with TRBD2. Germline lookup yields CDR1 MNHNS and CDR2 SASEGT. The V and J ends lost 2 bases and 8 bases, in that order; junction bases with no gene match: 8. The CDR3 totals 15 residues. DNA for the CDR3: TGTGCCAGCAGTGAACTAGCGGGGCCTCTTGGTACGCAGTATTTT. Its protein is CASSELAGPLGTQYF.

The genes are TRBV6-6 and TRBJ1-1; perhaps TRBD1 as D (5 bases). The V gene lost 3 bases and the J gene lost 7 bases, with 12 bases spanning the gap. The CDR3 loop spans 13 amino acids. Germline loops: CDR1 MNHNY, CDR2 SVGAGI (reference sequence). CDR3 nucleotides: TGTGCCAGCAGTTATGTGGGGGGAAATGAAGCTTTCTTT. This codes for CASSYVGGNEAFF.

This chain joins TRBV27 and TRBJ1-2; possibly TRBD1 for D (6 bases). V lost 1 base and J lost 6, with 24 bases in between. Germline CDR1 is MNHEY and CDR2 is SMNVEV (reference sequence). The CDR3 runs 18 residues. Here the CDR3 DNA reads TGTGCCAGCAGTTTATGGGGACAAGTCAACCCCTACTATGATGGCTACACCTTC. Translated: CASSLWGQVNPYYDGYTF.

The CDR3 sequence: CASSLEQGNNEQFF. DNA of the CDR3: TGTGCCAGCAGCTTGGAACAGGGAAACAATGAGCAGTTCTTC. The V and J genes are TRBV5-8 and TRBJ2-1; D might be TRBD1 (6 bases). This CDR3 contains 14 residues. The V end was cut by 0 bases, the J end by 5 bases, with 9 bases between. Germline V gene lookup returns CDR1 SGHTS and CDR2 YDEGEE.

The chain is built from TRBV30 and TRBJ2-2; D could derive from TRBD1 or TRBD2 (5 bases each). V was shortened by 6 bases and J by 1 base, with 15 bases between the two germline ends. Germline assignment: CDR1 GTSNPN and CDR2 SVGIG (reference sequence). The CDR3 is 15 amino acids. The CDR3 nucleotides read TGTGCCTGTAATCGAAAGGGACGGAACACCGGGGAGCTGTTTTTT. Translation: CACNRKGRNTGELFF. Together with reference TRBV30 and TRBJ2-2, the CDR3 gives the full variable domain: SQTIHQWPATLVQPVGSPLSLECTVEGTSNPNLYWYRQAAGRGLQLLFYSVGIGQISSEVPQNLSASRPQDRQFILSSKKLLLSDSGFYLCACNRKGRNTGELFFGEGSRLTVL.

The CDR3 DNA sequence: TGTGCCAGCAGTTACGAGTACAGGACCCACACTGAAGCTTTCTTT. Amino acid sequence: CASSYEYRTHTEAFF. The chain recombines TRBV6-5 with TRBJ1-1; D possibly corresponds to TRBD1 (5 bases). Germline V lookup: CDR1 MNHEY, CDR2 SVGAGI. V was cut by 2 bases and J by 3 bases, with 13 bases left in between. This CDR3 has 15 residues.

The CDR3 loop reads CASSSRIEAFF. As DNA, the CDR3 is TGTGCCAGCAGCTCCAGGATTGAAGCTTTCTTT. This chain connects TRBV5-6 to TRBJ1-1; D not resolved. The CDR3 has 11 amino acids. Germline CDR1 is SGHDT and CDR2 is YYEEEE. The germline V and J ends were trimmed by 3 bases and 7 bases, with 7 bases remaining between them.